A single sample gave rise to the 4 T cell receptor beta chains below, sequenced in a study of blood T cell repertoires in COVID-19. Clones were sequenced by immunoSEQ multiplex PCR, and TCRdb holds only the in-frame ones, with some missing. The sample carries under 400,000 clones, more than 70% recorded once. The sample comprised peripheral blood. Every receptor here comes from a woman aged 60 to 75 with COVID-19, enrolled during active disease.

Written as DNA, the CDR3 is TGTGCCTGGAGTGGAGGGCAGGGGAATTCACCCCTCCACTTT. This sequence encodes CAWSGGQGNSPLHF. The V call is TRBV30, the J call TRBJ1-6; maybe TRBD1 (6 bases). Trimming pared 1 base from V and 7 bases from J, leaving 11 bases between. CDR3 length equals 14 residues. Germline values: CDR1 GTSNPN, CDR2 SVGIG (reference sequence).

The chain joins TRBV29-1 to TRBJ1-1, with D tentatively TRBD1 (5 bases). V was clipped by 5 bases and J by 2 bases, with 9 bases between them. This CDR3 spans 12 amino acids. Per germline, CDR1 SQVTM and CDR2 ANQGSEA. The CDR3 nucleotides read TGCAGCGTTCTAGGGGTTAACACTGAAGCTTTCTTT. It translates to CSVLGVNTEAFF.

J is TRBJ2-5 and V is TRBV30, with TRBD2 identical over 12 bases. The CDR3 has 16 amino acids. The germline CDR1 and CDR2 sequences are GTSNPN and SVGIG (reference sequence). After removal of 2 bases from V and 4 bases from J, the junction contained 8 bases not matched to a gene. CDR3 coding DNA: TGTGCCTGGAGTCGTGGACTAGCGGGATCCATAGAGACCCAGTACTTC. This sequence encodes CAWSRGLAGSIETQYF.

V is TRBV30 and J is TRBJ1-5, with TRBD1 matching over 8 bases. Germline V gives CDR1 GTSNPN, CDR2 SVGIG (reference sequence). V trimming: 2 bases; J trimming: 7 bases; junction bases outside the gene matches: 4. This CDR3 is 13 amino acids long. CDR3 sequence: CAWSPSGGQPQHF. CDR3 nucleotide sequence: TGTGCCTGGAGTCCTTCAGGGGGCCAGCCCCAGCATTTT.